Described below is a single T cell receptor beta chain sequence and its context. Methods used by the authors: It was from reference gene primer amplification that nucleated cell counts were estimated. Sequencing used immunoSEQ multiplex PCR; TCRdb keeps in-frame clones, though not all of them. Clone size and V and J calls were adopted from that table, with D and trimming inferred from the DNA. The data show some 150,000 clones, 70% to 90% seen once. This sample stems from a study of blood T cell repertoires in COVID-19. Study-level information: Samples came from the United States, Italy and Spain, spanning acute and convalescent COVID-19. The analysed material was cDNA or gDNA that came from T cells, B-cell-depleted T cells, or PBMCs.

The material sequenced was peripheral blood. The clonotype comes from a man aged 35 to 55 with acute or convalescent COVID-19.

DNA of the CDR3: TGCGCCAGCAGCTTGGGTTTCCGCCTTGAGTTATCTACTGAAGCTTTCTTT. Amino acids: CASSLGFRLELSTEAFF. The chain joins TRBV5-1 to TRBJ1-1; unclear D gene. The length of the CDR3 is 17 residues. Looked up from germline, CDR1 is SGHRS and CDR2 is YFSETQ. V gave up 0 bases and J gave up 5 bases, with 20 bases separating them.